One and the same sample provided the 23 T cell receptor beta chains below, sequenced in a study of molecular identifiers for immune sequencing clone quantification. TCRdb recomputed calls from the PCR reads with MiXCR, one row per CDR3 protein. Among 460,000 or so distinct CDR3 sequences listed, around 23% were seen once. Sequenced material: naive CD8+ T cells from blood, with Jurkat cell RNA spiked in. Stated subset: FACS-sorted CD8+CD4-CCR7+CD45RA+ naive T cells. The source is a human donor in good health. Some libraries in this study had Jurkat cell RNA spiked in.

Points on this clonotype: This may stem from a read error, because a much larger clone lies one nucleotide away. The missing conserved phenylalanine or tryptophan at the end of this CDR3 makes a read error likely. This chain joins TRBV7-8 and TRBJ2-1, with D possibly being TRBD1 (5 bases). Germline V CDR1 and CDR2: SGHVS, FQNEAQ. The V end lost 6 bases, the J end lost 10 bases, and 10 bases lay between the germline ends. The CDR3 has 11 residues. In DNA form, the CDR3 reads TGTGCCAGCAGGCAGGGTCCCGAGCAGTTCATC. Protein product: CASRQGPEQFI.

The V call is TRBV5-8, the J call TRBJ1-2, with 7 bases fitting TRBD1. V shed 2 bases and J 4 bases; nucleotides not matched to a gene: 8. Per the germline V gene, CDR1 is SGHTS and CDR2 is YDEGEE. This CDR3 is 15 amino acids long. The CDR3 loop is CASSLLTGTAYGYTF. The CDR3 DNA reads TGTGCCAGCAGCTTACTTACCGGGACAGCCTATGGCTACACCTTC.

This clonotype was picked up a small number of times. J is TRBJ2-3 and V is TRBV11-2; no firm D call. The CDR3 extends over 17 amino acids. CDR1 and CDR2 from the germline V gene are SGHAT and FQNNGV. Trimming stripped 5 bases from V and 4 bases from J, with 22 bases between. The CDR3: CASSASMDLVFSDTQYF. DNA of the CDR3: TGTGCCAGCAGCGCCAGTATGGACCTGGTCTTCTCAGATACGCAGTATTTT. Supplemented by reference TRBV11-2 and TRBJ2-3, the full variable domain reads EAGVAQSPRYKIIEKRQSVAFWCNPISGHATLYWYQQILGQGPKLLIQFQNNGVVDDSQLPKDRFSAERLKGVDSTLKIQPAKLEDSAVYLCASSASMDLVFSDTQYFGPGTRLTVL.

This clonotype was counted between two and nine times. V usage is TRBV5-6 and J usage is TRBJ2-1, with D possibly TRBD1 on 5 matching bases. The CDR3 has 15 amino acids. With 4 bases removed from V and 8 bases from J, the gap between germline ends came to 19 bases. Germline V gene data show CDR1 as SGHDT and CDR2 as YYEEEE. CDR3 sequence: CASSQGTGLYYEQFF. DNA of the CDR3: TGTGCCAGCAGCCAAGGCACAGGCCTTTATTATGAGCAGTTCTTC.

The genes are TRBV4-3 and TRBJ2-7; 8 bases are a match to TRBD1. The germline V gene has CDR1 LGHNA and CDR2 YSLEER. CDR3 length: 15 residues. The V and J ends lost 3 bases and 2 bases, in that order; junction bases with no gene match: 6. CDR3 region: CASSQDRVAPYEQYF. The CDR3 DNA follows: TGCGCCAGCAGCCAGGACAGGGTGGCTCCCTACGAGCAGTACTTC.

There are many counts of this clonotype. The chain is built from TRBV20-1 and TRBJ2-7, with 7 positions matching TRBD1. In germline, CDR1 is DFQATT, CDR2 SNEGSKA (reference sequence). V lost 3 bases and J lost 3; bases outside the gene matches: 11. The CDR3 covers 15 residues. CDR3 sequence: CSARRGQDPIYEQYF. As DNA, the CDR3 is TGCAGTGCTAGGCGCGGACAGGACCCCATCTACGAGCAGTACTTC.

V and J are TRBV19 and TRBJ2-3; D perhaps matches TRBD1 (5 bases). CDR1 and CDR2 from the germline V gene are LNHDA and SQIVND (reference sequence). Between the trimmed V and J ends, which lost 2 bases and 0 bases, there was a span of 9 bases. The CDR3 is 15 amino acids. In DNA form, the CDR3 reads TGTGCCAGTAGTATACAGGGCGTGAGCACAGATACGCAGTATTTT. Encoded protein: CASSIQGVSTDTQYF.

This clonotype turned up a few times. The chain joins TRBV7-8 to TRBJ2-7, with TRBD2 as a possible D gene (5 bases). Germline V gene sequence: CDR1 SGHVS, CDR2 FQNEAQ. The V and J ends lost 7 bases and 2 bases respectively, with 9 bases between them. This CDR3 comprises 12 residues. The CDR3 DNA is TGTGCCAGCACTGGACTTGCCTACGAGCAGTACTTC. Protein sequence: CASTGLAYEQYF.

Concerning this clonotype itself: Since a much larger clone is just one base distant, this may be a read error. This chain uses TRBV12-3 or TRBV12-4 with TRBJ1-1; the D gene is possibly TRBD1 (5 bases). CDR3 length: 15 residues. CDR3: CTSSLAAGRETEAFF. The CDR3 nucleotides read TGTACCAGCAGTTTAGCGGCGGGGCGGGAAACTGAAGCTTTCTTT.

J is TRBJ1-3 and V is TRBV4-3; D is possibly TRBD1 (5 bases). Germline CDR1 LGHNA, CDR2 YSLEER. The ends were cut back, 4 bases at V and 0 bases at J, with 10 bases in the middle. The CDR3 is 15 amino acids. In nucleotides, the CDR3 is TGCGCCAGCAGCCCAGGGCCCAGCTCTGGAAACACCATATATTTT. This sequence encodes CASSPGPSSGNTIYF.

This clonotype appeared many times. The chain uses TRBV6-5 and TRBJ2-5, with D unclear. The germline gives CDR1 MNHEY, CDR2 SVGAGI. V lost 4 bases to trimming and J lost 4 bases, with 7 bases between them. The CDR3 consists of 12 residues. The CDR3, as DNA: TGTGCCAGCAGTTGGGGAAGAGAGACCCAGTACTTC. It encodes CASSWGRETQYF.

The chain combines TRBV5-1 with TRBJ2-7, with 8 bases that match TRBD2. The germline V gene encodes CDR1 SGHRS and CDR2 YFSETQ. The CDR3 consists of 16 residues. V shed 2 bases and J 6 bases; nucleotides not matched to a gene: 13. The DNA for the CDR3 is TGCGCCAGCAGCTTAGTTACGGGCGGGGGGCCTTTCGAGCAGTACTTC. As protein: CASSLVTGGGPFEQYF.

This clonotype has a single count. An end of the junction does not agree with germline; a read error may underlie this. The CDR3 nucleotides read TGTGCCAGCAGCCCGGGCGGCTACGAGCGGTACTTC. This translates into CASSPGGYERYF. The chain links TRBV7-2 to TRBJ2-7, with D hard to call. This CDR3 has 12 residues. Germline CDR1 and CDR2: SGHTA and FQGNSA.

This clonotype was seen a few times. The rearrangement joins TRBV12-3 or TRBV12-4 to TRBJ2-7; a weak D match, TRBD2 (5 bases). Trimming stripped 6 bases from V and 4 bases from J, with 19 bases between. The CDR3 totals 15 residues. The CDR3, as DNA: TGTGCCAGCAGCTACCCGTCCGGGGTCGTATACGAGCAGTACTTC. This gives the protein CASSYPSGVVYEQYF.

This clonotype occurred a few times. The J gene is TRBJ2-1, the V gene TRBV29-1; 7 nucleotides agree with TRBD2. The CDR3 loop spans 14 amino acids. V gave up 5 bases and J gave up 0 bases; unmatched junction bases: 4. Germline loops: CDR1 SQVTM, CDR2 ANQGSEA. CDR3 bases: TGCAGCGTTAAGCGGGACTACTCCTACAATGAGCAGTTCTTC. Its translation: CSVKRDYSYNEQFF.

The sample holds many counts of this clonotype. The rearrangement uses TRBV5-1 and TRBJ2-2, with a weak D call TRBD1 (5 bases). V lost 0 bases to trimming and J lost 3 bases, with 18 bases between them. The CDR3 is 18 residues long. Germline V gene data show CDR1 as SGHRS and CDR2 as YFSETQ. CDR3 nucleotides: TGCGCCAGCAGCTTGGAATGGGGCGCCACAGGAGACACCGGGGAGCTGTTTTTT. This gives the protein CASSLEWGATGDTGELFF. Using reference TRBV5-1 and TRBJ2-2 for the parts outside the CDR3, the full variable domain is KAGVTQTPRYLIKTRGQQVTLSCSPISGHRSVSWYQQTPGQGLQFLFEYFSETQRNKGNFPGRFSGRQFSNSRSEMNVSTLELGDSALYLCASSLEWGATGDTGELFFGEGSRLTVL.

This clonotype was counted between two and nine times. The chain has TRBV27 and TRBJ1-2, with 7 bases aligning to TRBD1. V lost 3 bases and J lost 4; bases outside the gene matches: 14. The CDR3 contains 17 residues. The germline V gene has CDR1 MNHEY and CDR2 SMNVEV (reference sequence). CDR3 residues: CASSFFDVTGKFYGYTF. In nucleotides, the CDR3 is TGTGCCAGCAGTTTTTTTGATGTGACAGGGAAGTTCTATGGCTACACCTTC.

This clonotype occurred many times. The gene calls are TRBV6-1 and TRBJ1-3; D gene uncertain. The length of the CDR3 is 16 residues. Trimming pared 2 bases from V and 0 bases from J, leaving 11 bases between. The germline CDR1 and CDR2 sequences are MNHNS and SASEGT. CDR3 loop: CASSEIGVPSGNTIYF. The CDR3 DNA reads as TGTGCCAGCAGTGAAATTGGGGTACCCTCTGGAAACACCATATATTTT.

The V and J genes are TRBV19 and TRBJ2-1, with 7 bases identical to TRBD2. Per the germline V gene, CDR1 is LNHDA and CDR2 is SQIVND (reference sequence). V lost 7 bases, J lost 6 bases, and 12 bases stayed unmatched. This CDR3 spans 15 amino acids. CDR3 loop: CASTLGGRGGNEQFF. CDR3 nucleotide sequence: TGTGCCAGTACTCTGGGGGGTCGCGGGGGCAATGAGCAGTTCTTC.

About this clonotype itself: A much larger clone differs by one base, so this may be a read error. A read error is likely, as this CDR3 ends without the conserved phenylalanine or tryptophan. The rearrangement uses TRBV28 and TRBJ1-5; a possible D gene is TRBD1 (6 bases). CDR1 is MDHEN, CDR2 SYDVKM, per germline. CDR3 length: 15 amino acids. Trimming removed 1 base at V and 5 bases at J, with 12 bases between. The chain's CDR3 is CASSLSGRGHQPQHL. CDR3 sequence (DNA): TGTGCCAGCAGTTTATCCGGCAGGGGCCATCAGCCCCAGCATCTT.

The chain is built from TRBV6-2 or TRBV6-3 and TRBJ1-6; D not resolved. Germline CDR1 MNHEY, CDR2 SVGEGT. The CDR3 runs 17 residues. The germline V and J ends were trimmed by 3 bases and 10 bases, with 22 bases remaining between them. CDR3 region: CASSYISPRFVGSPLHF. In nucleotides, the CDR3 is TGTGCCAGCAGTTATATTTCCCCGCGGTTCGTAGGATCACCCCTCCACTTT.

This clonotype has a handful of counts. The chain is built from TRBV6-2 or TRBV6-3 and TRBJ2-7, with D possibly matching TRBD1 (5 bases). Germline V gene data show CDR1 as MNHEY and CDR2 as SVGEGT. The CDR3 is made up of 15 amino acids. The ends were cut back, 6 bases at V and 3 bases at J, with 18 bases in the middle. The CDR3 is CASSQEQGIFYEQYF. In nucleotides, the CDR3 is TGTGCCAGCAGCCAGGAGCAGGGTATATTCTACGAGCAGTACTTC.

In regard to this clonotype: Just one base apart from a much larger clone, this may be a read error. V gene TRBV6-2 or TRBV6-3 combines with J gene TRBJ1-5, with unresolved D. CDR1 and CDR2 (germline): MNHEY, SVGEGT. The CDR3 length is 14 residues. Trimming removed 10 bases from V and 10 bases from J, with 23 bases in between. The CDR3 region has the DNA TGTGCCAACAGACCTGGCCCCATCATTGAACCCCAGCATTTT. Its translation: CANRPGPIIEPQHF.